These 25 T cell receptor beta chains came from one sample sequenced in a study of monozygotic twins with inflammatory bowel disease. TCRdb reprocessed the 5' RACE reads; each CDR3 protein has one entry and no DNA is given. The sample includes about 85,000 distinct CDR3 sequences. The sample comprised blood. The source of these receptors is a human donor with ulcerative colitis or Crohn's disease, or a healthy co-twin of an affected twin (not recorded which).

The V call is TRBV9, the J call TRBJ2-1; TCRdb gives TRBD1 as the D gene, but with no DNA this cannot be confirmed. The CDR3 covers 16 residues. The V gene's germline CDR1 is SGDLS and CDR2 YYNGEE. The CDR3 region is CASSPQSGGGLYEQFF.

The gene calls are TRBV4-2 and TRBJ2-7; TCRdb returns TRBD1, unconfirmable since there is no DNA. Germline V lookup: CDR1 LGHNA, CDR2 YNFKEQ. The CDR3 totals 15 residues. CDR3 amino acids: CASSPGQGTPYEQYF.

The chain employs TRBV3-1 and TRBJ2-7; TCRdb designates TRBD2, a call that cannot be tested without DNA. The CDR3 covers 13 residues. Germline CDR1 and CDR2: LGHDT and YNNKEL (reference sequence). This chain's CDR3 is CASSLGRGYEQYF.

This chain links TRBV7-2 with TRBJ2-5; absent DNA, TCRdb's TRBD1 call cannot be checked. This CDR3 region has 15 residues. Germline V gene lookup returns CDR1 SGHTA and CDR2 FQGNSA. The CDR3 protein is CASRRGRGLWETQYF.

The chain is built from TRBV9 and TRBJ1-1. CDR3 size: 12 residues. Germline CDR1 is SGDLS and CDR2 is YYNGEE. Here the CDR3 reads CASSAKESEAFF.

The chain uses TRBV18 and TRBJ1-5. The CDR3 is 15 residues long. The germline gives CDR1 KGHSH, CDR2 LQKENI. This CDR3 reads CASSPGPQANQPQHF.

This rearrangement joins TRBV12-3 or TRBV12-4 to TRBJ2-5; TCRdb proposes TRBD2, but this gene call is untestable without DNA. This CDR3 is built from 18 residues. CDR3 sequence reads: CASSLYLRGLAAQETQYF.

The rearrangement links TRBV7-8 to TRBJ2-1. This CDR3 spans 13 amino acids. Germline V gives CDR1 SGHVS, CDR2 FQNEAQ. The CDR3 sequence is CASSLIKYNEQFF.

J is TRBJ1-3 and V is TRBV11-2; with no DNA, the TCRdb D assignment of TRBD1 cannot be verified. This CDR3 spans 16 amino acids. The germline CDR1 and CDR2 sequences are SGHAT and FQNNGV. The CDR3 protein is CASSHQGARSGNTIYF.

CDR3 amino acids: CASSFNHLNQPQHF. This chain joins TRBV7-2 and TRBJ1-5. CDR3 length equals 14 residues. Germline V gene lookup returns CDR1 SGHTA and CDR2 FQGNSA.

The rearrangement uses TRBV7-6 and TRBJ1-1. There are 13 residues in the CDR3. The germline V gene encodes CDR1 SGHVS and CDR2 FNYEAQ. CDR3 protein: CASSLARGSEAFF.

The chain uses TRBV18 and TRBJ1-1; lacking DNA, the TRBD1 call made by TCRdb goes unchecked. The CDR3 contains 15 residues. Germline values: CDR1 KGHSH, CDR2 LQKENI. CDR3 sequence: CASSYRGPQNTEAFF.

This sequence joins TRBV7-8 and TRBJ1-5. The CDR3 totals 16 residues. CDR1 is SGHVS and CDR2 is FQNEAQ in the germline V gene. The CDR3 is CASSLAPRDFHQPQHF.

The chain joins TRBV5-1 to TRBJ2-5; TCRdb's D call, TRBD2, is unchecked because there is no DNA. Germline assignment: CDR1 SGHRS and CDR2 YFSETQ. CDR3 size: 13 residues. CDR3 protein: CASSLERRETQYF. Filled out from reference TRBV5-1 and TRBJ2-5, the complete variable domain reads KAGVTQTPRYLIKTRGQQVTLSCSPISGHRSVSWYQQTPGQGLQFLFEYFSETQRNKGNFPGRFSGRQFSNSRSEMNVSTLELGDSALYLCASSLERRETQYFGPGTRLLVL.

The chain joins TRBV7-9 to TRBJ1-2; the D call from TCRdb, TRBD1, cannot be confirmed without DNA. Germline lookup yields CDR1 SEHNR and CDR2 FQNEAQ (reference sequence). The CDR3 loop spans 15 amino acids. The CDR3 sequence is CASSLGTDPNYGYTF.

J is TRBJ1-5 and V is TRBV7-2. The CDR3 length is 17 residues. Looked up from germline, CDR1 is SGHTA and CDR2 is FQGNSA. The CDR3 sequence: CASSSVGSGYSNQPQHF.

This chain uses TRBV7-8 with TRBJ2-1; checking the TCRdb D call of TRBD2 is not possible without DNA. The CDR3 is made up of 14 amino acids. CDR1 and CDR2 (germline): SGHVS, FQNEAQ. CDR3 sequence reads: CASSRTSASNEQFF.

The chain employs TRBV18 and TRBJ2-7; no DNA is available, so the TRBD2 call from TCRdb remains unchecked. CDR3 size: 16 residues. Germline CDR1 and CDR2: KGHSH and LQKENI. The CDR3 here is CASSPPSGGVKNEQYF.

The CDR3 protein is CASSFRRGGNTGELFF. The V call is TRBV12-3 or TRBV12-4, the J call TRBJ2-2; TCRdb designates TRBD2, a call that cannot be tested without DNA. This CDR3 comprises 16 residues.

This chain connects TRBV7-9 to TRBJ2-7; the TRBD1 assignment by TCRdb is unverifiable without DNA. This CDR3 is 14 amino acids long. Germline V gene lookup returns CDR1 SEHNR and CDR2 FQNEAQ (reference sequence). CDR3 residues: CASSSGDRFYEQYF.

The V gene is TRBV9, the J gene TRBJ2-7. The CDR3 consists of 12 residues. Per germline, CDR1 SGDLS and CDR2 YYNGEE. The CDR3 sequence: CASSVGDYEQYF.

J is TRBJ2-1 and V is TRBV2; the TRBD2 assignment by TCRdb is unverifiable without DNA. The CDR3 consists of 15 residues. Germline CDR1 SNHLY, CDR2 FYNNEI. The CDR3: CASTQTSANYNEQFF.

V is TRBV20-1 and J is TRBJ1-2. Germline V gene sequence: CDR1 DFQATT, CDR2 SNEGSKA (reference sequence). The CDR3 has 12 amino acids. This CDR3 reads CRRDSGFRGYTF.

The chain employs TRBV5-1 and TRBJ2-7; the D call from TCRdb, TRBD1, cannot be confirmed without DNA. The germline V gene encodes CDR1 SGHRS and CDR2 YFSETQ. There are 15 residues in the CDR3. The CDR3 protein is CASSHGTGMAYEQYF.

This CDR3 is CATSKDGVTPLHF. V is TRBV15 and J is TRBJ1-6. CDR1 and CDR2 (germline): LNHNV, YYDKDF (reference sequence). CDR3 size: 13 residues.